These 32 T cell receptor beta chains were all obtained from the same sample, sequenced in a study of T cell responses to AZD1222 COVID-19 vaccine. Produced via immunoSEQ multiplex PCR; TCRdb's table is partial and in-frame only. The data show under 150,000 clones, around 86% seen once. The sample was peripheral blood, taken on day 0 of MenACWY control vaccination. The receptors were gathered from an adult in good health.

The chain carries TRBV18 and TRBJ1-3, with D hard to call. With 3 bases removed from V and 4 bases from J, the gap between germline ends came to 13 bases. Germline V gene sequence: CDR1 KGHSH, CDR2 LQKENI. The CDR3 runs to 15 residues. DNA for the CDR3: TGTGCCAGCTCACCGGCCGGAGGATACGGAAACACCATATATTTT. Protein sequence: CASSPAGGYGNTIYF.

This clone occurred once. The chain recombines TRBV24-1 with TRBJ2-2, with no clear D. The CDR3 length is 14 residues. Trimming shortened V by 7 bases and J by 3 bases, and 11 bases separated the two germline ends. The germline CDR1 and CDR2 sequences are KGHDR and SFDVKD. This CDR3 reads CATSTPEYTGELFF. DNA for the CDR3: TGTGCCACCAGCACACCAGAGTACACCGGGGAGCTGTTTTTT.

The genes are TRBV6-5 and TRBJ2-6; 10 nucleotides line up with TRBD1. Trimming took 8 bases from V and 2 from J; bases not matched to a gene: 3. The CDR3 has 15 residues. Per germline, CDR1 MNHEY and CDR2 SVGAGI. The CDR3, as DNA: TGTGCCAGCGGACAGGGGGTCCCTGGGGCCAACGTCCTGACTTTC. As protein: CASGQGVPGANVLTF.

CDR3 in amino acids: CASSERVPGYTF. CDR3 DNA sequence: TGTGCCAGCAGTGAAAGGGTCCCTGGCTACACCTTC. The chain has TRBV2 and TRBJ1-2; unclear D gene. The germline V and J ends were trimmed by 2 bases and 7 bases, with 8 bases remaining between them. The CDR3 consists of 12 residues. CDR1 is SNHLY, CDR2 FYNNEI, per germline.

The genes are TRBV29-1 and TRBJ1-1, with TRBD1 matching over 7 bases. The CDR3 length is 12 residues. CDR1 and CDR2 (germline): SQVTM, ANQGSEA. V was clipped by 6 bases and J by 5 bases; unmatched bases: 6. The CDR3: CSVDRDLTEAFF. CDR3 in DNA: TGCAGCGTCGACAGGGATTTGACTGAAGCTTTCTTT.

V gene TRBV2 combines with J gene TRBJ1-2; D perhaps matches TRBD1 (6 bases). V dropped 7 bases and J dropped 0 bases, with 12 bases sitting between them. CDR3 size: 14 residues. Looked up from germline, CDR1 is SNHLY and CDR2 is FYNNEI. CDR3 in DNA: TGTGCCAGCATTGGACAGAGTTCTAACTATGGCTACACCTTC. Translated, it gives CASIGQSSNYGYTF.

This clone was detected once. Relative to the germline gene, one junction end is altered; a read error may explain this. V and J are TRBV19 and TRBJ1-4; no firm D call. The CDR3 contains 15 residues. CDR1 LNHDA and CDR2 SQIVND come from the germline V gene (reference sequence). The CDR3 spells CASRIGQSTNEKLFF. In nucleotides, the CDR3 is TGTGCCAGTAGGATAGGGCAGTCAACTAATGAAAAACTGTTTTTT.

The DNA for the CDR3 is TGCGCCAGCAGCTCTATAGCGGGGGGCCGCACAGATACGCAGTATTTT. It yields the protein CASSSIAGGRTDTQYF. The V call is TRBV5-1, the J call TRBJ2-3; 10 bases align to TRBD2. V trimming: 3 bases; J trimming: 1 base; junction bases outside the gene matches: 5. The length of the CDR3 is 16 residues. CDR1 and CDR2 (germline): SGHRS, YFSETQ.

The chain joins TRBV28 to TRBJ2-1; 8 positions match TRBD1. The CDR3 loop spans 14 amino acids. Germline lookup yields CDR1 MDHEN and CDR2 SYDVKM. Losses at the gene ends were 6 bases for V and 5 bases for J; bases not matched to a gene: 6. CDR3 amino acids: CASSLDRVHNEQFF. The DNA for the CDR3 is TGTGCCAGCAGCCTGGACAGGGTTCACAATGAGCAGTTCTTC.

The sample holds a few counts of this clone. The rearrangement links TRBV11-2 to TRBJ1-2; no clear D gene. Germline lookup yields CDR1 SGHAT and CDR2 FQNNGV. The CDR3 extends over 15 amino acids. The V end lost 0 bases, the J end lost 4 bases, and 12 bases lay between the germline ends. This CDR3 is CASSLDVASLYGYTF. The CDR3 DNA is TGTGCCAGCAGCTTAGATGTGGCCAGCCTCTATGGCTACACCTTC.

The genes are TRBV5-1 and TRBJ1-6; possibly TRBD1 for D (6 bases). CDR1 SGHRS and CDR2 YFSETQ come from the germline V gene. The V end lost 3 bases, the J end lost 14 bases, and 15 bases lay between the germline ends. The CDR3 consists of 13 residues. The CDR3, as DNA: TGCGCCAGCAGCTACCAGACAGGCGCGTCCCTCCACTTT. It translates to CASSYQTGASLHF.

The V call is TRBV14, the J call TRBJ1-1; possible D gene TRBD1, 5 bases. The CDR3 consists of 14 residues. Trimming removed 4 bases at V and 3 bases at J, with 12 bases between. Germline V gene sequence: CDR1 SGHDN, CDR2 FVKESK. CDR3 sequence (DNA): TGTGCCAGCAGCCGATCCGGGACCTACACTGAAGCTTTCTTT. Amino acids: CASSRSGTYTEAFF.

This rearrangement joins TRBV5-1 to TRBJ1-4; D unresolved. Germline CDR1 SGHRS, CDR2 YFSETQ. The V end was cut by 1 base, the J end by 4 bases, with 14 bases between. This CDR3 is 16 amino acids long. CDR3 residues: CASSLSGRRGNEKLFF. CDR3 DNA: TGCGCCAGCAGCTTGAGTGGACGGCGGGGTAATGAAAAACTGTTTTTT.

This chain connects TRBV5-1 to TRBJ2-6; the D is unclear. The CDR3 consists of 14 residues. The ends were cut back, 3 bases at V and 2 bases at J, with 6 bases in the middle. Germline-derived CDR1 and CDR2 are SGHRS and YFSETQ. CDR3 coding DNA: TGCGCCAGCAGCTCTCCGCCTGGGGCCAACGTCCTGACTTTC. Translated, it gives CASSSPPGANVLTF.

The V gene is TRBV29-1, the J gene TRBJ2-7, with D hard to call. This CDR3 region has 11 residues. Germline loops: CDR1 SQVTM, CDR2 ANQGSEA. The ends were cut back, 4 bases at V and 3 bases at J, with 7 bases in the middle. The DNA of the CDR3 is TGCAGCGTTGCTTGGGGCTACGAGCAGTACTTC. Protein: CSVAWGYEQYF.

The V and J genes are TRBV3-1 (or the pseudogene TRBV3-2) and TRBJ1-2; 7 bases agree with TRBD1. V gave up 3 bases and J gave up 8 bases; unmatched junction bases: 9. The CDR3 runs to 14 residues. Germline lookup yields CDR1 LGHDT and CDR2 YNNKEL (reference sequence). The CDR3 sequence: CASSHHDRAAGYTF. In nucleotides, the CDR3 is TGTGCCAGCAGCCACCACGACAGGGCTGCGGGCTACACCTTC.

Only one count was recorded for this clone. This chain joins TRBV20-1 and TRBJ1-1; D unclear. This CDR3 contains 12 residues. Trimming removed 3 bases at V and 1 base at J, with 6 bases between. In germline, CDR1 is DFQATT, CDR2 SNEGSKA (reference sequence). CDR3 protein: CSASWQNTEAFF. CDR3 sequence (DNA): TGCAGTGCTAGTTGGCAGAACACTGAAGCTTTCTTT.

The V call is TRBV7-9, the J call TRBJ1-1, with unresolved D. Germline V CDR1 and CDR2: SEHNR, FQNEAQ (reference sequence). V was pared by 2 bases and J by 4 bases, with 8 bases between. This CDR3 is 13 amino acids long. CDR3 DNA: TGTGCCAGCAGCTTAAGGTTGTTCACTGAAGCTTTCTTT. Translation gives CASSLRLFTEAFF. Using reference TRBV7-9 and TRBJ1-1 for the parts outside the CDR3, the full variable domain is DTGVSQNPRHKITKRGQNVTFRCDPISEHNRLYWYRQTLGQGPEFLTYFQNEAQLEKSRLLSDRFSAERPKGSFSTLEIQRTEQGDSAMYLCASSLRLFTEAFFGQGTRLTVV.

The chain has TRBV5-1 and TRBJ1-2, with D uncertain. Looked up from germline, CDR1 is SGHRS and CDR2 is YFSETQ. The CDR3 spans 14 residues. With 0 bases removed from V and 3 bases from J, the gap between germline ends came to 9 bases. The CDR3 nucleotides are TGCGCCAGCAGCTTGGAAAAGATTGACTATGGCTACACCTTC. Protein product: CASSLEKIDYGYTF.

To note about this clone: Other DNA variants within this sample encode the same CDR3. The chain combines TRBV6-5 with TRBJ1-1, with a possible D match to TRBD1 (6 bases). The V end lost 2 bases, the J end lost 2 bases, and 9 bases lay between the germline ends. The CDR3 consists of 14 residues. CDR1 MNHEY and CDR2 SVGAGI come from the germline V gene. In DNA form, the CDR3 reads TGTGCCAGCAGTTACCTACAGGGTAACACTGAAGCTTTCTTT. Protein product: CASSYLQGNTEAFF.

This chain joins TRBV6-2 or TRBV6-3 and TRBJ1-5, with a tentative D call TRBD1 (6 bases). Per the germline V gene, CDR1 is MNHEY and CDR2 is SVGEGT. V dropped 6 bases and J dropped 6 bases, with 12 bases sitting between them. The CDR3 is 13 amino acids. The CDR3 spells CASSTGWGQPQHF. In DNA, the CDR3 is TGTGCCAGCAGCACAGGGTGGGGTCAGCCCCAGCATTTT.

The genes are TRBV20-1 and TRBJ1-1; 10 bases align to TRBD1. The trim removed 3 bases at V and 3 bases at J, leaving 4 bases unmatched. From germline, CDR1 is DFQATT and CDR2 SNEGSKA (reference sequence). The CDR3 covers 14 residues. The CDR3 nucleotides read TGCAGTGCTAGTCTTGGGACAGGGGACACTGAAGCTTTCTTT. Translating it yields CSASLGTGDTEAFF.

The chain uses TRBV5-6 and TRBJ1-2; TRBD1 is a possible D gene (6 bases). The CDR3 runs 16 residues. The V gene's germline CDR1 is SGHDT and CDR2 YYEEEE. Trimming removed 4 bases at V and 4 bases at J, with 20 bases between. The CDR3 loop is CASSLRYAQGLYGYTF. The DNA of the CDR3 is TGTGCCAGCAGCCTCCGATACGCGCAGGGGCTCTATGGCTACACCTTC. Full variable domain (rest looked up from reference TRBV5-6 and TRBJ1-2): DAGVTQSPTHLIKTRGQQVTLRCSPKSGHDTVSWYQQALGQGPQFIFQYYEEEERQRGNFPDRFSGHQFPNYSSELNVNALLLGDSALYLCASSLRYAQGLYGYTFGSGTRLTVV.

CDR3 coding DNA: TGTGCCAGCAGTGAAAGGGACAGGGGGCGAAACATTCAGTACTTC. Encoded protein: CASSERDRGRNIQYF. The chain joins TRBV2 to TRBJ2-4, with 12 positions matching TRBD1. The CDR3 sequence is 15 residues long. In germline, CDR1 is SNHLY, CDR2 FYNNEI. V lost 2 bases and J lost 6; bases outside the gene matches: 2.

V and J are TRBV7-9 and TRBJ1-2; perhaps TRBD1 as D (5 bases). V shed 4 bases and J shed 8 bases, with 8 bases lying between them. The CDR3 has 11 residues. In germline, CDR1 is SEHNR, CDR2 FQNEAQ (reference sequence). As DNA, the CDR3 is TGTGCCAGCAGCTACAGGCAGGGCTACACCTTC. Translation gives CASSYRQGYTF.

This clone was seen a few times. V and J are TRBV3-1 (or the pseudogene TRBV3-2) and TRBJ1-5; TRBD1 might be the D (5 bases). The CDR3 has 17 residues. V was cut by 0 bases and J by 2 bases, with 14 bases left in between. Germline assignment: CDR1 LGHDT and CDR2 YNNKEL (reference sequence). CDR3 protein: CASSQDLGQGGNQPQHF. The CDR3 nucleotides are TGTGCCAGCAGCCAAGATCTTGGGCAGGGTGGCAATCAGCCCCAGCATTTT.

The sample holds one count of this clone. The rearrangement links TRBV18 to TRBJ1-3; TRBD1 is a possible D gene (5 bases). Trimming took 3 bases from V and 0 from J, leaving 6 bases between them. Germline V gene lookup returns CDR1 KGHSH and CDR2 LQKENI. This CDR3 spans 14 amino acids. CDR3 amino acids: CASSPQGSGNTIYF. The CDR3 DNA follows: TGTGCCAGCTCACCCCAGGGCTCTGGAAACACCATATATTTT.

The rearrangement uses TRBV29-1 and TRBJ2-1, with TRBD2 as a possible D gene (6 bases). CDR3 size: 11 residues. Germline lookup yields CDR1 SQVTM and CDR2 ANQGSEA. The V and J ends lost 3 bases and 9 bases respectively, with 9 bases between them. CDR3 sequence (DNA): TGCAGCGTTGACCGGGACTTTGAGCAGTTCTTC. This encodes CSVDRDFEQFF.

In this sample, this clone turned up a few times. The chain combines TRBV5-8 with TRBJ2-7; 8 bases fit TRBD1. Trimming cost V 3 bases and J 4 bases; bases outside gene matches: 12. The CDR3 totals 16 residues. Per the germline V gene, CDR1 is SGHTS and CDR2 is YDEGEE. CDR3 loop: CASSSELTGALYEQYF. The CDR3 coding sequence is TGTGCCAGCAGCTCCGAACTGACAGGGGCACTATACGAGCAGTACTTC.

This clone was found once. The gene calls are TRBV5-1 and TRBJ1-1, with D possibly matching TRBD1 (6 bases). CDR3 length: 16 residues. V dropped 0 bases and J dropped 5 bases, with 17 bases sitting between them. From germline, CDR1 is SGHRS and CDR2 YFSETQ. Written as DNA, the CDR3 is TGCGCCAGCAGCTTGGAATCAGGGGTCGCGAGGACTGAAGCTTTCTTT. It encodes CASSLESGVARTEAFF.

The CDR3 region has the DNA TGTGCCAGCAGCTTCCTCGGGACAGGGGGAGACTATGGCTACACCTTC. It translates to CASSFLGTGGDYGYTF. The chain has TRBV7-2 and TRBJ1-2, with 11 positions matching TRBD1. CDR1 and CDR2 (germline): SGHTA, FQGNSA. Trimming took 3 bases from V and 3 from J; bases not matched to a gene: 6. This CDR3 spans 16 amino acids.

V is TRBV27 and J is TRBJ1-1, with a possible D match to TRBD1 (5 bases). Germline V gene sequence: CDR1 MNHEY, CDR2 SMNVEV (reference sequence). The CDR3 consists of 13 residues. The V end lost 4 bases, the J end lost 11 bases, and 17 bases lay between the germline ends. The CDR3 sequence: CASSYSSAGKAFF. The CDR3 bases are TGTGCCAGCAGTTACTCCAGCGCAGGGAAGGCTTTCTTT.